This is a list of T cell receptor beta chains from one sample in a study of regulatory T cells in long-lasting Graves disease. Using its own MiXCR run on the multiplex PCR reads, TCRdb lists one record per CDR3 protein. The sample lists a few hundred thousand distinct CDR3 sequences; around 24% were seen once. Here the sequenced sample was peripheral blood mononuclear cells (PBMCs), taken when the disease was refractory, from a patient treated with antithyroid drugs. The receptors come from a female donor with Graves disease. Both conserved end residues are part of each CDR3. D genes are given only for firm matches. The size field is filled for only some rows; it gives once, few, many or a size class.

CDR3 protein: CASTNRRGTNTEAFF; CDR3 DNA: TGTGCCAGTACCAACCGGCGAGGGACGAACACTGAAGCTTTCTTT; D gene: NA; clone size: NA; J gene: TRBJ1-1; V gene: TRBV19
CDR3 protein: CASSEDSAYEQYF; CDR3 DNA: TGTGCCAGCAGTGAGGACAGCGCCTACGAGCAGTACTTC; D gene: NA; clone size: NA; J gene: TRBJ2-7; V gene: TRBV12-3/TRBV12-4
CDR3 protein: CSARAQAGSGEQYF; CDR3 DNA: TGCAGTGCTAGAGCCCAGGCGGGATCGGGCGAGCAGTACTTC; D gene: NA; clone size: few; J gene: TRBJ2-7; V gene: TRBV20-1
CDR3 protein: CASSPFRWAEAFF; CDR3 DNA: TGTGCCAGCAGTCCTTTCCGGTGGGCTGAAGCTTTCTTT; D gene: NA; clone size: NA; J gene: TRBJ1-1; V gene: TRBV6-1
CDR3 protein: CASSQEVFGQLDYGYTF; CDR3 DNA: TGTGCCAGCAGCCAAGAGGTCTTTGGGCAGTTAGACTATGGCTACACCTTC; D gene: NA; clone size: few; J gene: TRBJ1-2; V gene: TRBV3-1
CDR3 protein: CASFPALNYGYTF; CDR3 DNA: TGTGCCTCGTTCCCAGCCCTCAACTATGGCTACACCTTC; D gene: NA; clone size: NA; J gene: TRBJ1-2; V gene: TRBV6-1
CDR3 protein: CASSPQQVTGELFF; CDR3 DNA: TGTGCCAGCAGCCCGCAACAGGTCACCGGGGAGCTGTTTTTT; D gene: NA; clone size: many; J gene: TRBJ2-2; V gene: TRBV7-2
CDR3 protein: CSAQSRLTVSGNTIYF; CDR3 DNA: TGCAGTGCCCAATCCCGATTGACTGTCTCTGGAAACACCATATATTTT; D gene: NA; clone size: NA; J gene: TRBJ1-3; V gene: TRBV20-1
CDR3 protein: CASRRSGLGEAFF; CDR3 DNA: TGTGCCAGCAGAAGGTCAGGGTTGGGTGAAGCTTTCTTT; D gene: NA; clone size: many; J gene: TRBJ1-1; V gene: TRBV2
CDR3 protein: CASTRWRVGEKLFF; CDR3 DNA: TGTGCCAGCACCCGGTGGAGGGTCGGTGAAAAACTGTTTTTT; D gene: NA; clone size: many; J gene: TRBJ1-4; V gene: TRBV12-3/TRBV12-4
CDR3 protein: CASSLLAGGADEQYF; CDR3 DNA: TGCGCCAGCAGCTTACTAGCGGGAGGGGCCGACGAGCAGTACTTC; D gene: TRBD2; clone size: NA; J gene: TRBJ2-7; V gene: TRBV5-1
CDR3 protein: CASRGQGAMNTEAFF; CDR3 DNA: TGTGCCAGCAGGGGACAGGGGGCTATGAACACTGAAGCTTTCTTT; D gene: TRBD1; clone size: few; J gene: TRBJ1-1; V gene: TRBV6-1
CDR3 protein: CATSRTGAVDEQYF; CDR3 DNA: TGTGCCACCAGCAGGACAGGAGCCGTTGACGAGCAGTACTTC; D gene: NA; clone size: NA; J gene: TRBJ2-7; V gene: TRBV15
CDR3 protein: CASRPTPTSGDTGELFF; CDR3 DNA: TGTGCCAGCAGACCTACGCCGACTAGCGGAGACACCGGGGAGCTGTTTTTT; D gene: TRBD2; clone size: many; J gene: TRBJ2-2; V gene: TRBV2
CDR3 protein: CASSRTGDQPQYF; CDR3 DNA: TGTGCCAGCAGCCGGACAGGCGATCAGCCCCAGTATTTT; D gene: TRBD1; clone size: NA; J gene: TRBJ2-3; V gene: TRBV7-9
CDR3 protein: CSVWDSNHYGYTF; CDR3 DNA: TGCAGTGTTTGGGACAGTAACCACTATGGCTACACCTTC; D gene: TRBD1; clone size: many; J gene: TRBJ1-2; V gene: TRBV20-1
CDR3 protein: CASSLSLVLYEQYF; CDR3 DNA: TGTGCCAGCAGTTTATCCCTAGTTCTCTACGAGCAGTACTTC; D gene: NA; clone size: many; J gene: TRBJ2-7; V gene: TRBV28
CDR3 protein: CASRKEGHEQYF; CDR3 DNA: TGTGCCAGCAGGAAAGAGGGGCACGAGCAGTACTTC; D gene: NA; clone size: many; J gene: TRBJ2-7; V gene: TRBV2
CDR3 protein: CASILAGMQYF; CDR3 DNA: TGTGCCAGCATCCTAGCGGGAATGCAGTACTTC; D gene: TRBD2; clone size: few; J gene: TRBJ2-7; V gene: TRBV2